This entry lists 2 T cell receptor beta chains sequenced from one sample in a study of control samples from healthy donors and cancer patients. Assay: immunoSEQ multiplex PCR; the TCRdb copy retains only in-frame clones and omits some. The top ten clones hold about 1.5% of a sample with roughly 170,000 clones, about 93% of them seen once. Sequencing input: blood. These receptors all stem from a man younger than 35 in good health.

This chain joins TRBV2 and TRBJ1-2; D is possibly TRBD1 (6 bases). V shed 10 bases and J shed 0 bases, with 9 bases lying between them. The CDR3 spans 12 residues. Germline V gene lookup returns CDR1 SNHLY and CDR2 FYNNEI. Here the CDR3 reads CATTGTNYGYTF. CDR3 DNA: TGTGCCACCACAGGGACTAACTATGGCTACACCTTC.

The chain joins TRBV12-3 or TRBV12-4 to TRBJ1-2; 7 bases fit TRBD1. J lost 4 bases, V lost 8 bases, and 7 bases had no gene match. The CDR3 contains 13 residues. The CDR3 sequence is CASAEDRVYGYTF. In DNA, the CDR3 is TGTGCCAGCGCGGAAGACAGGGTCTATGGCTACACCTTC.